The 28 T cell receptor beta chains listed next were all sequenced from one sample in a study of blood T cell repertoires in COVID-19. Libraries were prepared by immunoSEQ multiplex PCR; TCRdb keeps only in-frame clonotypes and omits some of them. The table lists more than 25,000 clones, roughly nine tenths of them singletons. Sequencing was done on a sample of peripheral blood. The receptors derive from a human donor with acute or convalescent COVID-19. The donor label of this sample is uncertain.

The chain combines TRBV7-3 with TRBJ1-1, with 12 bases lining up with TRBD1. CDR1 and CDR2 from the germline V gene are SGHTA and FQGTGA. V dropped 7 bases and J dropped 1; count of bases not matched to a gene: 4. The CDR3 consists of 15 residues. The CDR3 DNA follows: TGTGCCAGCAAGGGACAGGGGGCGCAGAACACTGAAGCTTTCTTT. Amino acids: CASKGQGAQNTEAFF.

This chain's CDR3 is CASSPRGSSGELFF. The CDR3 DNA follows: TGTGCCAGCAGCCCAAGGGGGTCTAGCGGGGAGCTGTTTTTT. The chain joins TRBV7-9 to TRBJ2-2; a possible D gene is TRBD1 (6 bases). The CDR3 loop spans 14 amino acids. Trimming took 5 bases from V and 7 from J, leaving 14 bases between them. Germline CDR1 is SEHNR and CDR2 is FQNEAQ (reference sequence).

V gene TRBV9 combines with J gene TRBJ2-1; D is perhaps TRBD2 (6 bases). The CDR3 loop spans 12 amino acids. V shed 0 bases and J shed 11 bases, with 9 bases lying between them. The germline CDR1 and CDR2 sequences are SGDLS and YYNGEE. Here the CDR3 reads CASSVGDSKQFF. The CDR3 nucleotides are TGTGCCAGCAGCGTAGGGGACTCGAAGCAGTTCTTC.

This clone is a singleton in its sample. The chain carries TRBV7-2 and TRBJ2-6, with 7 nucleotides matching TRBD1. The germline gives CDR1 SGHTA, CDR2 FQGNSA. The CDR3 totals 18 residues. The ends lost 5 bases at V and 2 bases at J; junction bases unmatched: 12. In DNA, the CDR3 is TGTGCCAGCAGCCCCGCCCCTTACAGGGGTACTGGGGCCAACGTCCTGACTTTC. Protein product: CASSPAPYRGTGANVLTF.

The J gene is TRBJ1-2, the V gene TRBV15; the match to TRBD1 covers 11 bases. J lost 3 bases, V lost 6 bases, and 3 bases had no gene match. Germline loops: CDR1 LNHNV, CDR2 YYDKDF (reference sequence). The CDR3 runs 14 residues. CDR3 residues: CATSPGQGDYGYTF. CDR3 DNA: TGTGCCACCAGTCCGGGACAGGGGGACTATGGCTACACCTTC.

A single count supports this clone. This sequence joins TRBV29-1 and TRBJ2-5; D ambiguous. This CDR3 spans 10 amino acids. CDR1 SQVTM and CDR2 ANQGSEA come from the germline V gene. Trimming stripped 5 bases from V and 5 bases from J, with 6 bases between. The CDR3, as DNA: TGCAGCGTTTCGCGGGAGACCCAGTACTTC. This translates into CSVSRETQYF.

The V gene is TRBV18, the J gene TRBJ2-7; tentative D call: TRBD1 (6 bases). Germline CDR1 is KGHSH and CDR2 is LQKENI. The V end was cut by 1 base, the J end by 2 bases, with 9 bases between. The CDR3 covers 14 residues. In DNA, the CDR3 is TGTGCCAGCTCACCACGGGACATCCCCTACGAGCAGTACTTC. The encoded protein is CASSPRDIPYEQYF.

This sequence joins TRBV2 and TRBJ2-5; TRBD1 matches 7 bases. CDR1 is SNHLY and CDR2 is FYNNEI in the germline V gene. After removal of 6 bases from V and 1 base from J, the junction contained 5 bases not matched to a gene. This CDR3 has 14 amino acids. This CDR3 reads CASSPTGFQETQYF. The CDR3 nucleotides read TGTGCCAGCAGCCCGACAGGGTTCCAAGAGACCCAGTACTTC.

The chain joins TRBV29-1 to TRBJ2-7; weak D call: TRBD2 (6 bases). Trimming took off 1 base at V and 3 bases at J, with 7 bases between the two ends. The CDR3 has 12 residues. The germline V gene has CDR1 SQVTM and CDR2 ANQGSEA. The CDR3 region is CSVEGRGYEQYF. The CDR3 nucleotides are TGCAGCGTTGAAGGGCGGGGCTACGAGCAGTACTTC.

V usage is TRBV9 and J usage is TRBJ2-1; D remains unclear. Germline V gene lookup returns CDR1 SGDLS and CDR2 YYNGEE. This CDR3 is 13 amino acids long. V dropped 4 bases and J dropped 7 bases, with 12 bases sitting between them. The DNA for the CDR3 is TGTGCCAGCAGCTTTTCCGACTTGAATGAGCAGTTCTTC. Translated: CASSFSDLNEQFF. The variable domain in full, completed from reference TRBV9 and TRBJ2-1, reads DSGVTQTPKHLITATGQRVTLRCSPRSGDLSVYWYQQSLDQGLQFLIQYYNGEERAKGNILERFSAQQFPDLHSELNLSSLELGDSALYFCASSFSDLNEQFFGPGTRLTVL.

The CDR3 coding sequence is TGTGCCACCAGTGATCCGACCAGGGATTTGAGCAGCACAGATACGCAGTATTTT. Its protein is CATSDPTRDLSSTDTQYF. V usage is TRBV24-1 and J usage is TRBJ2-3; a possible D gene is TRBD1 (5 bases). The CDR3 length is 18 residues. Per germline, CDR1 KGHDR and CDR2 SFDVKD. Trimming left V 3 bases short and J 0 bases short, with 18 bases between.

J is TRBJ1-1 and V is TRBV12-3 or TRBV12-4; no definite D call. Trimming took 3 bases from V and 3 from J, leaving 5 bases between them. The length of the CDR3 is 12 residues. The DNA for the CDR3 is TGTGCCAGCAGTTTTGGAGACACTGAAGCTTTCTTT. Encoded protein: CASSFGDTEAFF.

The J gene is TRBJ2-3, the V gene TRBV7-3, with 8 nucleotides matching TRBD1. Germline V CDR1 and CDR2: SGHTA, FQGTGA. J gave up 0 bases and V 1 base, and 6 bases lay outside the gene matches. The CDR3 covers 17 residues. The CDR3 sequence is CASSLKGRGPSTDTQYF. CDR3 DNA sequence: TGTGCCAGCAGCTTAAAAGGCAGGGGGCCTAGCACAGATACGCAGTATTTT. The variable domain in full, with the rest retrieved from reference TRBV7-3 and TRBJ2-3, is GAGVSQTPSNKVTEKGKYVELRCDPISGHTALYWYRQSLGQGPEFLIYFQGTGAADDSGLPNDRFFAVRPEGSVSTLKIQRTERGDSAVYLCASSLKGRGPSTDTQYFGPGTRLTVL.

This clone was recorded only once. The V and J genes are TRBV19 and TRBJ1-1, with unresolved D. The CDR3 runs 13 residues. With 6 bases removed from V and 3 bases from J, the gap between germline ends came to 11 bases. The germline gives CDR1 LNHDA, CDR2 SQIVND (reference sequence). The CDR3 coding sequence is TGTGCCAGTAGCCTAACCCGCTACACTGAAGCTTTCTTT. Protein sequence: CASSLTRYTEAFF.

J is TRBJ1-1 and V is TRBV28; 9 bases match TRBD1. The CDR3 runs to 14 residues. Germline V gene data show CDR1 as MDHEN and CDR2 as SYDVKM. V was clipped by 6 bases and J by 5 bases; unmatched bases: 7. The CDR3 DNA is TGTGCCAGCAGAGGACAGGGGCGGAGGACTGAAGCTTTCTTT. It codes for CASRGQGRRTEAFF.

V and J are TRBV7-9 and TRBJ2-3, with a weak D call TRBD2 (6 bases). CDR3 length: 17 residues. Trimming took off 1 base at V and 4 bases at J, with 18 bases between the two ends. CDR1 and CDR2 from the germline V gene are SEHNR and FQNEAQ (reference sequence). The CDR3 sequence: CASSLVDGSIFPDTQYF. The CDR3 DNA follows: TGTGCCAGCAGCTTAGTAGACGGGAGTATTTTCCCAGATACGCAGTATTTT.

The CDR3 reads CASSPSEGATSAIYNEQFF. The CDR3 bases are TGTGCCAGCTCACCCTCAGAGGGAGCGACTAGCGCTATCTACAATGAGCAGTTCTTC. This chain joins TRBV18 and TRBJ2-1; TRBD2 matches 8 bases. The V segment lost 3 bases and the J segment 3 bases; nucleotides outside the gene matches: 16. The germline V gene encodes CDR1 KGHSH and CDR2 LQKENI. The CDR3 extends over 19 amino acids.

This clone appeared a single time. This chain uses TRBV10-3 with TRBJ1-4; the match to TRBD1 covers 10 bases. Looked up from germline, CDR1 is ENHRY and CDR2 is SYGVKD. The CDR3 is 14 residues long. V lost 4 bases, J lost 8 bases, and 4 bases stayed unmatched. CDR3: CAISATGGDEKLFF. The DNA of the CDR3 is TGTGCCATCAGTGCGACAGGGGGCGACGAAAAACTGTTTTTT.

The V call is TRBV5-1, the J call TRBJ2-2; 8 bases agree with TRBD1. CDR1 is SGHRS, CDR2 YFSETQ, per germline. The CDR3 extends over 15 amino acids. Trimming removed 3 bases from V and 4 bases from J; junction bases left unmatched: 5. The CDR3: CASSWTGPGTGELFF. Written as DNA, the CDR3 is TGCGCCAGCAGCTGGACAGGGCCGGGCACCGGGGAGCTGTTTTTT. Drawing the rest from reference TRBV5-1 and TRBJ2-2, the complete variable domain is KAGVTQTPRYLIKTRGQQVTLSCSPISGHRSVSWYQQTPGQGLQFLFEYFSETQRNKGNFPGRFSGRQFSNSRSEMNVSTLELGDSALYLCASSWTGPGTGELFFGEGSRLTVL.

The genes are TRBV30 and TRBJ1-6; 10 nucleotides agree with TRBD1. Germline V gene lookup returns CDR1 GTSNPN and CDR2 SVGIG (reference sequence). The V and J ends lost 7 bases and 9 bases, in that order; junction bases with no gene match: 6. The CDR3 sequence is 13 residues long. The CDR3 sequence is CAYTGTGVSPLHF. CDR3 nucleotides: TGTGCCTATACCGGGACAGGGGTTTCACCCCTCCACTTT.

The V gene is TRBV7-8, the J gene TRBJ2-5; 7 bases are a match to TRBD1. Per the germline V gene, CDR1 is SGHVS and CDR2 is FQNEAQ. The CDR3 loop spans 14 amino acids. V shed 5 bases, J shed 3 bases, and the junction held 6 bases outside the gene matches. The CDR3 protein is CASSLQGRKETQYF. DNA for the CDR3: TGTGCCAGCAGCCTACAGGGGCGGAAAGAGACCCAGTACTTC.

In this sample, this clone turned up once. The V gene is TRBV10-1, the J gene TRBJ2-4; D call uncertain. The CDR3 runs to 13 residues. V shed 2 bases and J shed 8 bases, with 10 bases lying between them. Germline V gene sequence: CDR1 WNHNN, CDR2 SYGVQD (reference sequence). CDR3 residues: CASSEIGRDIQYF. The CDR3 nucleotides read TGCGCCAGCAGTGAGATCGGCCGGGACATTCAGTACTTC.

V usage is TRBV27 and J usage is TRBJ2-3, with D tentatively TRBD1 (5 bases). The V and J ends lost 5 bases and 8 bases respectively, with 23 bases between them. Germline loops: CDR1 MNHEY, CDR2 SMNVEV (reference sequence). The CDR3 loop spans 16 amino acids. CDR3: CASSTAAIRVLATQYF. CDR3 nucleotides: TGTGCCAGCAGTACCGCCGCAATCAGGGTCTTGGCTACGCAGTATTTT.

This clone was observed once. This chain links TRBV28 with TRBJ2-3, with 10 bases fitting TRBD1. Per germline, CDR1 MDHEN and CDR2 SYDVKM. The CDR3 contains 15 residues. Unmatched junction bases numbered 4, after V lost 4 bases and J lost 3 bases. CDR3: CASSSGQGETDTQYF. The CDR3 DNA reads TGTGCCAGCAGTTCCGGACAGGGGGAGACAGATACGCAGTATTTT.

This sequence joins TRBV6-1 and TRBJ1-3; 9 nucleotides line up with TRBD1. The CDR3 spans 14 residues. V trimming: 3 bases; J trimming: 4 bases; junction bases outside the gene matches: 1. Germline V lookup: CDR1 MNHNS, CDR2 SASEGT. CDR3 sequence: CASSEGQGGNTIYF. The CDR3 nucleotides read TGTGCCAGCAGTGAGGGACAGGGAGGAAACACCATATATTTT.

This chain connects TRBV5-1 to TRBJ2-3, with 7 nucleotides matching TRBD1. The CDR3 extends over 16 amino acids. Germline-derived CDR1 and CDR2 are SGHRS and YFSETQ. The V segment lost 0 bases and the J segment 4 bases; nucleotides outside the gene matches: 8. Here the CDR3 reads CASSLVGQTYSDTQYF. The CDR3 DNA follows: TGCGCCAGCAGCTTGGTGGGACAGACATATTCAGATACGCAGTATTTT. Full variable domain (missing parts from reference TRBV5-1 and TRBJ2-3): KAGVTQTPRYLIKTRGQQVTLSCSPISGHRSVSWYQQTPGQGLQFLFEYFSETQRNKGNFPGRFSGRQFSNSRSEMNVSTLELGDSALYLCASSLVGQTYSDTQYFGPGTRLTVL.

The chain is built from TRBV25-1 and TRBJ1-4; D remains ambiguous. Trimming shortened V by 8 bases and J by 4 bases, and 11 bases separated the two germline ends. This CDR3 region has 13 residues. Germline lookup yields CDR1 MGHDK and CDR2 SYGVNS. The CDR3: CASQVQLNEKLFF. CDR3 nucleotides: TGTGCCAGCCAGGTGCAGCTTAATGAAAAACTGTTTTTT.

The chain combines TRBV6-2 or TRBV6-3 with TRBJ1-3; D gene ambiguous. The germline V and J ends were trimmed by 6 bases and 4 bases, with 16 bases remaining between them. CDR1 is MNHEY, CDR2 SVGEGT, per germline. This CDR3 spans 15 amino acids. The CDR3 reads CASSSSTPVGNTIYF. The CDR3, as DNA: TGTGCCAGCAGCTCAAGTACCCCGGTCGGAAACACCATATATTTT.